The clone carrying this T cell receptor (beta chain) has more than one count but fewer than ten. These data come from a study of T cells in Graves' hyperthyroidism and ophthalmopathy. It was RNA transcripts that yielded the amplified TCR beta CDR3 regions. RT-PCR in the first round (using the HTBI primer set) targeted the TCR CDR3. TCRdb re-analysed the multiplex PCR reads in MiXCR, keeping a single row per CDR3 protein. In the table there are about 370,000 distinct CDR3 sequences, approximately 14% of which are singletons. Trimming pared 3 bases from V and 8 bases from J, leaving 15 bases between. From germline, CDR1 is SGHRS and CDR2 YFSETQ. CDR3 length: 14 residues.

The clonotype was recovered from a woman between 55 and 75 years old with Graves' ophthalmopathy. Material: blood. This chain uses TRBV5-1 with TRBJ2-1, with D perhaps given as TRBD1 or TRBD2 (5 bases each). CDR3 sequence: CASSSGAARDEQFF. CDR3 nucleotides: TGCGCCAGCAGCTCCGGGGCTGCGCGGGATGAGCAGTTCTTC.